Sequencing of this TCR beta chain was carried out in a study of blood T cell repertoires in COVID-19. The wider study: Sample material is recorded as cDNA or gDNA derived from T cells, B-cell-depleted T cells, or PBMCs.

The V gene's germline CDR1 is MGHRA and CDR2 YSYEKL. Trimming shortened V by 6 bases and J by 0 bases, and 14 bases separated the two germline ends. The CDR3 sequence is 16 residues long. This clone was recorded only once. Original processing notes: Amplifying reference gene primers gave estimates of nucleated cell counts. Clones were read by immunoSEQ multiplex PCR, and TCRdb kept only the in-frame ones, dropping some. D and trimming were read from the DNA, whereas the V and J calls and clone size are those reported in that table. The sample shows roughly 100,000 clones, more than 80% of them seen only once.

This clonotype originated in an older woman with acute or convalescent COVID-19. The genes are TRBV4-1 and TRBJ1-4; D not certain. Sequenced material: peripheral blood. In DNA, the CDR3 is TGCGCCAGCAGGGGTGAGGAGACCGCAACTAATGAAAAACTGTTTTTT. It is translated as CASRGEETATNEKLFF.